This entry concerns a single TCR beta chain. The repertoire was sequenced with immunoSEQ multiplex PCR; TCRdb's copy has only in-frame clones and lacks some. Counted here are under 70,000 clones, more than 60% occurring once; the ten biggest clones make up just over 20%. This entry comes from a study of blood T cell repertoires in COVID-19. The CDR3 runs 15 residues. Losses at the gene ends were 0 bases for V and 6 bases for J; bases not matched to a gene: 2. The clonotype was recovered from a woman of 80 years or more with active or convalescent COVID-19. The specimen was peripheral blood. V gene TRBV23-1 combines with J gene TRBJ1-4; 9 bases are a match to TRBD1. TRBV23-1 is marked as an open reading frame, function uncertain. In nucleotides, the CDR3 is TGCGCCAGCAGTCAATCAGGGGACAGGGATGAAAAACTGTTTTTT. This translates into CASSQSGDRDEKLFF.